The TCR beta chain described here comes from a study of blood T cell repertoires in COVID-19. Overall study: PBMCs, B-cell-depleted T cells, or T cells provided the cDNA or gDNA that made up the material.

Original data processing: By means of reference gene primer amplification, nucleated cell counts were estimated. TCRdb keeps only in-frame clones here, not all; method: immunoSEQ multiplex PCR. V, J and clone size are those of that table, while D and trimming were read from the DNA. The sample lists more than 250,000 clones, approximately 83% seen once, with around 2.2% in the top ten. Sequencing was performed on PBMCs or T cells enriched from blood (not recorded which). The source of this sequence is a man aged 25-45 years who had recovered from COVID-19.

The CDR3 is CASSLDLNQPQHF. CDR3 sequence (DNA): TGTGCCAGCAGCTTAGATCTGAATCAGCCCCAGCATTTT. The rearrangement joins TRBV11-2 to TRBJ1-5; D gene uncertain. V was clipped by 0 bases and J by 4 bases, with 4 bases between them. The length of the CDR3 is 13 residues. Germline V gene data show CDR1 as SGHAT and CDR2 as FQNNGV.